This T cell receptor (beta chain) was retrieved from a study of PD-L1 blockade in urothelial cancer. Indicated time point: peripheral blood 6 weeks after treatment start. Into every PCR, synthetic TCR analog templates were spiked. Measured with immunoSEQ multiplex PCR; TCRdb has only the in-frame clones, and not every one. The sample contains tens of thousands of clones, around nine tenths of which appear only once. Sequencing was performed on PBMCs, taken around atezolizumab (anti-PD-L1) treatment. The TCR sequence derives from a man between 60 and 70 years old with urothelial cancer.

Here the CDR3 DNA reads TGTGCCAGCAGCGCCAGCCCGCCCGGGACAGCCAACTATGGCTACACCTTC. Amino acids: CASSASPPGTANYGYTF. V gene TRBV9 combines with J gene TRBJ1-2; 7 bases agree with TRBD1. This CDR3 region has 17 residues. The germline CDR1 and CDR2 sequences are SGDLS and YYNGEE. With V trimmed by 3 bases and J by 2 bases, 13 bases remained unmatched.